This T cell receptor (beta chain) was identified during a study of CD8+ T cells in alopecia areata. About the study: Those treated were given oral tofacitinib at 5 to 10 mg twice daily.

RNA extraction and reverse transcription yielded cDNA as sequencing template. The protocol was immunoSEQ multiplex PCR, while the TCRdb copy is restricted to in-frame clones and leaves out a portion. The table records roughly 20,000 clones, 60% to 80% of them present only once. As part of sample collection, lesional scalp punch biopsies and peripheral blood were taken from alopecia areata patients. The CDR3 is made up of 11 amino acids. Germline CDR1 reads SGHTA; CDR2 reads FQGNSA. The V gene lost 3 bases and the J gene lost 12 bases, with 9 bases spanning the gap. The sequenced sample was skin, obtained at week 0. The TCR was taken from a human donor with alopecia areata. J is TRBJ2-1 and V is TRBV7-2, with unresolved D. CDR3 amino acids: CASSFGPSQFF. In DNA form, the CDR3 reads TGTGCCAGCAGCTTCGGACCATCGCAGTTCTTC.